This passage covers 27 T cell receptor beta chains from one sample sequenced in a study of neurological immune-mediated disorders. TCRdb re-analysed the 5' RACE reads in MiXCR, keeping a single row per CDR3 protein. The data show roughly 52,000 distinct CDR3 sequences, about 3.8% seen once. Sequenced material: PBMCs. The receptors here all came from a man aged 55 to 70 with multiple sclerosis.

This clonotype was counted ten times or more. V usage is TRBV7-2 and J usage is TRBJ2-2; possible D gene TRBD2, 6 bases. The V gene lost 4 bases and the J gene lost 4 bases, with 7 bases spanning the gap. This CDR3 comprises 13 residues. Germline V gene lookup returns CDR1 SGHTA and CDR2 FQGNSA. CDR3 in DNA: TGTGCCAGCAGCTCGGGGGTCACCGGGGAGCTGTTTTTT. Amino acids: CASSSGVTGELFF. Using reference TRBV7-2 and TRBJ2-2 for the parts outside the CDR3, the full variable domain is GAGVSQSPSNKVTEKGKDVELRCDPISGHTALYWYRQSLGQGLEFLIYFQGNSAPDKSGLPSDRFSAERTGGSVSTLTIQRTQQEDSAVYLCASSSGVTGELFFGEGSRLTVL.

This clonotype was recorded at least ten times. This chain connects TRBV19 to TRBJ2-3; no clear D. The CDR3 consists of 12 residues. With 5 bases removed from V and 1 base from J, the gap between germline ends came to 4 bases. Germline CDR1 is LNHDA and CDR2 is SQIVND (reference sequence). Here the CDR3 reads CASSEGTDTQYF. As DNA, the CDR3 is TGTGCCAGTAGTGAGGGCACAGATACGCAGTATTTT. Full variable domain (missing parts from reference TRBV19 and TRBJ2-3): DGGITQSPKYLFRKEGQNVTLSCEQNLNHDAMYWYRQDPGQGLRLIYYSQIVNDFQKGDIAEGYSVSREKKESFPLTVTSAQKNPTAFYLCASSEGTDTQYFGPGTRLTVL.

In this sample, this clonotype turned up many times. The J gene is TRBJ2-3, the V gene TRBV5-1, with 7 bases lining up with TRBD2. Germline V gene data show CDR1 as SGHRS and CDR2 as YFSETQ. The J segment lost 0 bases and the V segment lost 0 bases, leaving 4 bases of the junction unmatched. The CDR3 is 16 amino acids. CDR3 loop: CASSLVLAASTDTQYF. The CDR3 nucleotides are TGCGCCAGCAGCTTGGTTCTAGCGGCTAGCACAGATACGCAGTATTTT.

This clonotype was seen more than once but under ten times. It may be a read error: a sequence one base away is much more abundant. Because it lacks the conserved phenylalanine or tryptophan at the end, this CDR3 is likely a read error. This chain links TRBV5-1 with TRBJ2-5; D may be TRBD1 (6 bases). V lost 3 bases and J lost 1, with 10 bases in between. The CDR3 has 14 residues. CDR1 SGHRS and CDR2 YFSETQ come from the germline V gene. Here the CDR3 reads CASSYDRTQETQYC. The CDR3 nucleotides read TGCGCCAGCAGCTACGACAGGACCCAAGAGACCCAGTACTGC.

This clonotype has at least ten counts. This chain joins TRBV5-1 and TRBJ2-1; the match to TRBD2 covers 8 bases. The CDR3 loop spans 16 amino acids. Germline V CDR1 and CDR2: SGHRS, YFSETQ. J lost 0 bases, V lost 3 bases, and 5 bases had no gene match. The CDR3 DNA sequence: TGCGCCAGCAGCTCCCTTGCGGGGGGCTCCTACAATGAGCAGTTCTTC. It is translated as CASSSLAGGSYNEQFF.

There are many counts of this clonotype. The chain joins TRBV12-3 or TRBV12-4 to TRBJ2-3; D remains unclear. The length of the CDR3 is 14 residues. V lost 3 bases and J 5 bases, leaving 12 bases between the germline ends. CDR3 sequence (DNA): TGTGCCAGCAGTTTTTACGCAGAGCAAGATACGCAGTATTTT. Amino acids: CASSFYAEQDTQYF.

This clonotype is large by share. This sequence joins TRBV2 and TRBJ2-7, with TRBD1 identical over 8 bases. This CDR3 contains 16 residues. V was clipped by 6 bases and J by 2 bases; unmatched bases: 12. Germline V gene sequence: CDR1 SNHLY, CDR2 FYNNEI. CDR3 sequence: CASSEGQVFVAYEQYF. CDR3 bases: TGTGCCAGCAGCGAGGGACAGGTTTTTGTGGCCTACGAGCAGTACTTC.

There are many counts of this clonotype. This sequence joins TRBV19 and TRBJ2-5; no reliable D call. V was shortened by 4 bases and J by 2 bases, with 2 bases between the two germline ends. This CDR3 comprises 11 residues. Germline CDR1 is LNHDA and CDR2 is SQIVND (reference sequence). This chain's CDR3 is CASSTQETQYF. The CDR3 DNA sequence: TGTGCCAGTAGTACTCAAGAGACCCAGTACTTC.

The genes are TRBV20-1 and TRBJ2-1; 8 positions match TRBD2. The CDR3 covers 13 residues. Germline CDR1 DFQATT, CDR2 SNEGSKA (reference sequence). CDR3 sequence reads: CSGQGTSYNEQFF. In DNA form, the CDR3 reads TGCAGCGGTCAGGGGACTAGCTACAATGAGCAGTTCTTC.

The chain recombines TRBV20-1 with TRBJ2-3, with D possibly TRBD2 on 5 matching bases. Trimming shortened V by 6 bases and J by 4 bases, and 11 bases separated the two germline ends. Germline lookup yields CDR1 DFQATT and CDR2 SNEGSKA (reference sequence). There are 12 residues in the CDR3. Here the CDR3 DNA reads TGCAGTGCCGCGGTGGGAGCAGATACGCAGTATTTT. This sequence encodes CSAAVGADTQYF.

This clonotype showed up many times. The V and J genes are TRBV6-6 and TRBJ1-5; D remains ambiguous. The CDR3 sequence is 15 residues long. Germline CDR1 is MNHNY and CDR2 is SVGAGI (reference sequence). Trimming pared 0 bases from V and 4 bases from J, leaving 10 bases between. For the CDR3, the DNA is TGTGCCAGCAGTTACTCGTTGTCAGGAAATCAGCCCCAGCATTTT. Residues: CASSYSLSGNQPQHF.

This clonotype was counted ten times or more. The chain recombines TRBV20-1 with TRBJ1-1; D remains ambiguous. V gave up 6 bases and J gave up 0 bases, with 8 bases separating them. There are 12 residues in the CDR3. CDR1 and CDR2 from the germline V gene are DFQATT and SNEGSKA (reference sequence). CDR3 region: CSANTVNTEAFF. For the CDR3, the DNA is TGCAGTGCGAATACGGTGAACACTGAAGCTTTCTTT.

The sample holds a few counts of this clonotype. The chain uses TRBV12-3 or TRBV12-4 and TRBJ2-1, with D maybe TRBD2 (5 bases). The CDR3 consists of 15 residues. The germline V and J ends were trimmed by 2 bases and 6 bases, with 14 bases remaining between them. CDR3 sequence (DNA): TGTGCCAGCAGTTTAAGCGGCGGACCCTCCAATGAGCAGTTCTTC. As protein: CASSLSGGPSNEQFF.

This clonotype was seen many times. V usage is TRBV20-1 and J usage is TRBJ2-7; D is possibly TRBD1 or TRBD2 (5 bases each). CDR3 length equals 13 residues. CDR1 and CDR2 from the germline V gene are DFQATT and SNEGSKA (reference sequence). V lost 5 bases and J 3 bases, leaving 14 bases between the germline ends. The CDR3 DNA reads as TGCAGTGCTTTGGGACCCCTCGTCTACGAGCAGTACTTC. It is translated as CSALGPLVYEQYF.

This clonotype has at least ten counts. The chain couples TRBV16 to TRBJ1-1; D gene uncertain. The CDR3 loop spans 14 amino acids. V was clipped by 1 base and J by 2 bases, with 8 bases between them. Germline CDR1 and CDR2: KGHSY and FQNENV. In nucleotides, the CDR3 is TGTGCCAGCAGCCAATTACCCCGAAACACTGAAGCTTTCTTT. This sequence encodes CASSQLPRNTEAFF.

The V and J genes are TRBV3-1 and TRBJ1-1; 7 bases align to TRBD1. The CDR3 has 14 amino acids. V trimming: 2 bases; J trimming: 3 bases; junction bases outside the gene matches: 3. Germline V gene sequence: CDR1 LGHDT, CDR2 YNNKEL (reference sequence). The DNA of the CDR3 is TGTGCCAGCAGCCAACCAGGGGGGGACACTGAAGCTTTCTTT. Its protein is CASSQPGGDTEAFF.

The table lists this clonotype with many counts. DNA for the CDR3: TGCGCCAGCAGCTTGGGGGACGGGAATCAGCCCCAGCATTTT. It translates to CASSLGDGNQPQHF. V and J are TRBV5-1 and TRBJ1-5; perhaps TRBD1 as D (5 bases). CDR1 SGHRS and CDR2 YFSETQ come from the germline V gene. There are 14 residues in the CDR3. Trimming cost V 0 bases and J 4 bases, with 8 bases left between them.

The chain couples TRBV6-5 to TRBJ2-6; D uncertain. The germline V gene has CDR1 MNHEY and CDR2 SVGAGI. The CDR3 sequence is 13 residues long. V shed 8 bases and J shed 0 bases, with 5 bases lying between them. The CDR3 protein is CASGASGANVLTF. The CDR3 DNA reads TGTGCCAGCGGCGCCTCTGGGGCCAACGTCCTGACTTTC.

This clonotype was counted ten times or more. The genes are TRBV20-1 and TRBJ1-1; 9 bases line up with TRBD1. After removal of 3 bases from V and 6 bases from J, the junction contained 5 bases not matched to a gene. There are 13 residues in the CDR3. The germline gives CDR1 DFQATT, CDR2 SNEGSKA (reference sequence). The CDR3 coding sequence is TGCAGTGCTAGGGAAGGACAGGGGCCTGAAGCTTTCTTT. Translating gives CSAREGQGPEAFF.

The table lists this clonotype with many counts. CDR3 nucleotide sequence: TGTGCCAGCAGCTCGCGACCAGGGGGGAGAAATTCACCCCTCCACTTT. Translated, it gives CASSSRPGGRNSPLHF. The chain carries TRBV7-2 and TRBJ1-6; 7 bases are a match to TRBD1. The V segment lost 4 bases and the J segment 7 bases; nucleotides outside the gene matches: 10. Germline assignment: CDR1 SGHTA and CDR2 FQGNSA. The CDR3 loop spans 16 amino acids.

This clonotype has more than one count but fewer than ten. The V and J genes are TRBV5-1 and TRBJ2-5; D is possibly TRBD2 (6 bases). This CDR3 has 14 residues. Trimming left V 4 bases short and J 3 bases short, with 13 bases between. Germline loops: CDR1 SGHRS, CDR2 YFSETQ. Written as DNA, the CDR3 is TGCGCCAGCAGCCCCCAGGGCGGGAAAGAGACCCAGTACTTC. It codes for CASSPQGGKETQYF.

This clonotype was detected a few times. The chain combines TRBV20-1 with TRBJ2-6; D call uncertain. The CDR3 covers 13 residues. CDR1 and CDR2 from the germline V gene are DFQATT and SNEGSKA (reference sequence). The V gene lost 4 bases and the J gene lost 2 bases, with 6 bases spanning the gap. The DNA for the CDR3 is TGCAGTGCTACCCACCCTGGGGCCAACGTCCTGACTTTC. Translated: CSATHPGANVLTF.

Ten or more counts support this clonotype. This chain uses TRBV10-3 with TRBJ2-7; D is unresolved. From germline, CDR1 is ENHRY and CDR2 SYGVKD. The CDR3 is 15 amino acids. Trimming left V 3 bases short and J 0 bases short, with 12 bases between. This CDR3 reads CAISDMDGSSYEQYF. DNA of the CDR3: TGTGCCATCAGTGACATGGACGGCAGCTCCTACGAGCAGTACTTC.

This clonotype was detected ten times or more. V usage is TRBV7-3 and J usage is TRBJ2-2; no definite D call. The ends were cut back, 2 bases at V and 4 bases at J, with 14 bases in the middle. From germline, CDR1 is SGHTA and CDR2 FQGTGA. CDR3 size: 16 residues. The CDR3 DNA sequence: TGTGCCAGCAGCTTAGAAGGCAGCTCTGTCACCGGGGAGCTGTTTTTT. Amino acids: CASSLEGSSVTGELFF.

This clonotype has a count of ten or more. The chain links TRBV20-1 to TRBJ1-1, with a tentative D call TRBD1 (5 bases). Trimming shortened V by 6 bases and J by 2 bases, and 16 bases separated the two germline ends. This CDR3 region has 14 residues. The germline CDR1 and CDR2 sequences are DFQATT and SNEGSKA (reference sequence). The CDR3 sequence: CSAKRLGVNTEAFF. DNA of the CDR3: TGCAGTGCCAAGCGTCTGGGGGTAAACACTGAAGCTTTCTTT.

This clonotype was seen repeatedly, ten times or more. The rearrangement joins TRBV10-3 to TRBJ2-7, with D possibly called TRBD1 or TRBD2 (5 bases each). CDR1 and CDR2 from the germline V gene are ENHRY and SYGVKD. The CDR3 is 11 residues long. V shed 10 bases and J shed 3 bases, with 10 bases lying between them. The DNA of the CDR3 is TGTGCCACCCTTGGGGGCTACGAGCAGTACTTC. This gives the protein CATLGGYEQYF.

The CDR3: CASSSLDSSYEQYF. The CDR3 DNA reads as TGCGCCAGCAGCTCTCTAGACAGCTCCTACGAGCAGTACTTC. This chain connects TRBV5-1 to TRBJ2-7, with D maybe TRBD1 (5 bases). Per germline, CDR1 SGHRS and CDR2 YFSETQ. The CDR3 consists of 14 residues. V was cut by 3 bases and J by 0 bases, with 10 bases left in between.